This entry lists 23 T cell receptor beta chains sequenced from one sample in a study of T cell responses to AZD1222 COVID-19 vaccine. Produced via immunoSEQ multiplex PCR; TCRdb's table is partial and in-frame only. Found here are about 100,000 clones, roughly 91% of them singletons; the top ten hold roughly 1.8%. This sample comprised peripheral blood, obtained on day 0 of AZD1222 vaccination. All receptors come from an adult in good health.

The sample holds one count of this clone. The chain recombines TRBV28 with TRBJ1-3; the D gene is possibly TRBD1 (5 bases). V lost 2 bases to trimming and J lost 4 bases, with 9 bases between them. The CDR3 covers 14 residues. Germline CDR1 and CDR2: MDHEN and SYDVKM. In DNA, the CDR3 is TGTGCCAGCAGTTTAAGGGGATCCGGAAACACCATATATTTT. This codes for CASSLRGSGNTIYF.

The rearrangement uses TRBV25-1 and TRBJ2-5; maybe TRBD1 (5 bases). This CDR3 spans 12 amino acids. Trimming stripped 5 bases from V and 3 bases from J, with 7 bases between. Per germline, CDR1 MGHDK and CDR2 SYGVNS. CDR3 DNA sequence: TGTGCCAGCAGTCCCAGGGAAGAGACCCAGTACTTC. As protein: CASSPREETQYF.

The V call is TRBV5-1, the J call TRBJ2-7, with no clear D. Trimming pared 0 bases from V and 6 bases from J, leaving 7 bases between. Germline CDR1 and CDR2: SGHRS and YFSETQ. The CDR3 runs 12 residues. For the CDR3, the DNA is TGCGCCAGCAGCTTGGAAAGTGGCGAGCAGTACTTC. It specifies CASSLESGEQYF.

The chain uses TRBV3-1 (or the pseudogene TRBV3-2) and TRBJ2-3, with 8 bases that match TRBD2. The J segment lost 1 base and the V segment lost 3 bases, leaving 6 bases of the junction unmatched. CDR3 length: 16 amino acids. Germline CDR1 reads LGHDT; CDR2 reads YNNKEL (reference sequence). The CDR3 bases are TGTGCCAGCAGCCACCGGACGGGAGGGGGCACAGATACGCAGTATTTT. As protein: CASSHRTGGGTDTQYF.

The chain is built from TRBV7-3 and TRBJ2-1; D possibly matches TRBD1 or TRBD2 (6 bases each). The V and J ends lost 3 bases and 10 bases respectively, with 10 bases between them. CDR3 length equals 12 residues. Looked up from germline, CDR1 is SGHTA and CDR2 is FQGTGA. Written as DNA, the CDR3 is TGTGCCAGCAGCTTGGGGGGCTGGGAGCAGTTCTTC. It specifies CASSLGGWEQFF.

The CDR3 is CASSLSGSSYEQYF. CDR3 bases: TGTGCCAGCAGCTTGTCCGGGAGCTCCTACGAGCAGTACTTC. The chain combines TRBV5-6 with TRBJ2-7; D might be TRBD2 (6 bases). V was clipped by 1 base and J by 0 bases, with 8 bases between them. The CDR3 contains 14 residues. CDR1 is SGHDT, CDR2 YYEEEE, per germline.

V is TRBV20-1 and J is TRBJ2-7, with unresolved D. V lost 3 bases and J 6 bases, leaving 15 bases between the germline ends. From germline, CDR1 is DFQATT and CDR2 SNEGSKA (reference sequence). The CDR3 loop spans 13 amino acids. The CDR3 DNA sequence: TGCAGTGCTAGTGCTACTGCAGGCCTCGAGCAGTACTTC. This sequence encodes CSASATAGLEQYF.

This chain uses TRBV7-3 with TRBJ2-1; 8 bases agree with TRBD2. Trimming removed 5 bases from V and 7 bases from J; junction bases left unmatched: 16. The CDR3 loop spans 17 amino acids. The germline CDR1 and CDR2 sequences are SGHTA and FQGTGA. The DNA of the CDR3 is TGTGCCAGCAGCCCGTCCCCCCGCGGGAGGCCGAGTAATGAGCAGTTCTTC. Translation: CASSPSPRGRPSNEQFF.

Judged by abundance, this clone is medium-sized. V usage is TRBV27 and J usage is TRBJ2-1; D is undetermined. Germline V gene lookup returns CDR1 MNHEY and CDR2 SMNVEV (reference sequence). The CDR3 covers 14 residues. Trimming shortened V by 4 bases and J by 0 bases, and 7 bases separated the two germline ends. CDR3 in DNA: TGTGCCAGCAGTTCCGGATACTCCTACAATGAGCAGTTCTTC. Translated, it gives CASSSGYSYNEQFF.

This sequence joins TRBV5-1 and TRBJ1-2; no definite D call. The CDR3 contains 13 residues. The germline V gene has CDR1 SGHRS and CDR2 YFSETQ. The V end was cut by 4 bases, the J end by 8 bases, with 15 bases between. This CDR3 reads CASSPDQTFGYTF. The CDR3 nucleotides read TGCGCCAGCAGCCCGGACCAAACCTTCGGCTACACCTTC.

Remarks on this clone: The sample holds other DNA sequences that translate to the same CDR3. V is TRBV28 and J is TRBJ2-7; D unclear. Germline V gene sequence: CDR1 MDHEN, CDR2 SYDVKM. CDR3 length: 11 residues. V gave up 6 bases and J gave up 2 bases, with 5 bases separating them. This CDR3 reads CASSLTYEQYF. The CDR3 bases are TGTGCCAGCAGCCTTACCTACGAGCAGTACTTC.

The rearrangement links TRBV9 to TRBJ2-3, with TRBD2 matching over 9 bases. CDR1 and CDR2 from the germline V gene are SGDLS and YYNGEE. This CDR3 comprises 17 residues. The junction had 8 bases not matched to a gene; V was cut back by 0 bases and J by 3 bases. CDR3 loop: CASSVESAGGATDTQYF. Written as DNA, the CDR3 is TGTGCCAGCAGCGTAGAATCAGCGGGAGGAGCAACAGATACGCAGTATTTT.

This clone was detected once. The CDR3 is CASSSQGYYGYTF. The CDR3 DNA is TGTGCCAGCAGCTCACAGGGCTACTATGGCTACACCTTC. This chain uses TRBV5-6 with TRBJ1-2, with a possible D match to TRBD1 (6 bases). V was trimmed by 3 bases and J by 3 bases, leaving 9 bases between them. The CDR3 is 13 residues long. From germline, CDR1 is SGHDT and CDR2 YYEEEE.

This chain uses TRBV14 with TRBJ2-7; D may be TRBD2 (5 bases). Between the trimmed V and J ends, which lost 0 bases and 5 bases, there was a span of 14 bases. The CDR3 is 15 amino acids. In germline, CDR1 is SGHDN, CDR2 FVKESK. The CDR3 DNA is TGTGCCAGCAGCCAAGAGGGCCTAGCTCTCCACGAGCAGTACTTC. Protein product: CASSQEGLALHEQYF.

The rearrangement links TRBV4-1 to TRBJ1-5; 7 bases align to TRBD1. Germline V lookup: CDR1 MGHRA, CDR2 YSYEKL. The CDR3 loop spans 15 amino acids. The trim removed 1 base at V and 9 bases at J, leaving 9 bases unmatched. CDR3 amino acids: CASSQGGRGLSPQHF. The DNA of the CDR3 is TGCGCCAGCAGCCAAGGGGGGAGGGGGCTTTCGCCCCAGCATTTT.

The chain recombines TRBV28 with TRBJ1-2; D is unclear. Trimming pared 5 bases from V and 4 bases from J, leaving 14 bases between. Germline V gene sequence: CDR1 MDHEN, CDR2 SYDVKM. This CDR3 spans 14 amino acids. For the CDR3, the DNA is TGTGCCAGCAGTCCGCAGGCTCGGAGCTATGGCTACACCTTC. Its translation: CASSPQARSYGYTF.

The rearrangement uses TRBV7-6 and TRBJ1-1, with D tentatively TRBD1 (5 bases). Germline V CDR1 and CDR2: SGHVS, FNYEAQ. This CDR3 contains 14 residues. The ends were cut back, 4 bases at V and 6 bases at J, with 15 bases in the middle. The CDR3 sequence is CASSSDGQGAEAFF. CDR3 DNA: TGTGCCAGCAGCTCCGACGGACAAGGGGCTGAAGCTTTCTTT.

V gene TRBV5-6 combines with J gene TRBJ1-4, with D unclear. The length of the CDR3 is 17 residues. Germline V lookup: CDR1 SGHDT, CDR2 YYEEEE. The V end was cut by 2 bases, the J end by 1 base, with 15 bases between. CDR3: CASSLLRVSETNEKLFF. For the CDR3, the DNA is TGTGCCAGCAGCTTATTAAGGGTCTCGGAAACTAATGAAAAACTGTTTTTT.

The chain joins TRBV3-1 (or the pseudogene TRBV3-2) to TRBJ1-6, with D perhaps matching TRBD1 (5 bases). Germline CDR1 is LGHDT and CDR2 is YNNKEL (reference sequence). V lost 4 bases, J lost 3 bases, and 7 bases lay in between. CDR3 length: 14 amino acids. The DNA for the CDR3 is TGTGCCAGCAGCCTAGACAGCTATAATTCACCCCTCCACTTT. This translates into CASSLDSYNSPLHF.

This clone was seen once. The V gene is TRBV7-3, the J gene TRBJ2-2, with 9 positions matching TRBD2. Germline assignment: CDR1 SGHTA and CDR2 FQGTGA. The J segment lost 2 bases and the V segment lost 8 bases, leaving 3 bases of the junction unmatched. CDR3 length: 14 amino acids. CDR3 residues: CASSREGNTGELFF. The CDR3 bases are TGTGCCAGCTCGCGGGAGGGCAACACCGGGGAGCTGTTTTTT.

This chain uses TRBV28 with TRBJ1-2, with D unclear. Germline V CDR1 and CDR2: MDHEN, SYDVKM. Trimming removed 8 bases at V and 8 bases at J, with 24 bases between. This CDR3 comprises 15 residues. This CDR3 is CASFNPLGPSSGYTF. In DNA, the CDR3 is TGTGCCAGCTTTAATCCGTTAGGACCGAGCTCGGGCTACACCTTC.

This chain joins TRBV7-3 and TRBJ2-5; 8 bases agree with TRBD2. The CDR3 is 19 amino acids. The V gene end was trimmed by 0 bases and the J gene end by 5 bases; junction bases not matched to a gene: 17. In germline, CDR1 is SGHTA, CDR2 FQGTGA. The CDR3, as DNA: TGTGCCAGCAGCTTAACGGTTGGGTGGAACGGGAGGGGTGGCGAGACCCAGTACTTC. Its translation: CASSLTVGWNGRGGETQYF.

The V gene is TRBV21-1, the J gene TRBJ1-1; the DNA was not used to check the table's D call, TRBD1. TRBV21-1 is designated a pseudogene. This CDR3 has 17 residues. The CDR3 nucleotides are TGTGCCAGCAGCAAAGGAATGGAAGGGGTCATGAACACTGAAGCTTTCTTT. It specifies CASSKGMEGVMNTEAFF.